The present TCR beta chain was sequenced within a study of T cell responses to AZD1222 COVID-19 vaccine. Remarks on this clone: No antigen is known for it.

Using immunoSEQ multiplex PCR, the repertoire was profiled, and TCRdb retains in-frame clones only, with some absent. The profile shows about 150,000 clones, about 91% of them singletons. Overall study findings and caveats: Seropositive AZD1222 recipients at baseline numbered only 5 or 6. Sampling captured repertoires only after the peak T cell response.

This CDR3 comprises 16 residues. The V gene's germline CDR1 is LNHDA and CDR2 SQIVND (reference sequence). V shed 0 bases, J shed 8 bases, and the junction held 10 bases outside the gene matches. The gene calls are TRBV19 and TRBJ1-2; 9 bases agree with TRBD1. The origin of this receptor is an adult in good health. The source material was peripheral blood, sampled on day 0 of AZD1222 vaccination. As DNA, the CDR3 is TGTGCCAGTAGTATAGATAGTTGGGACAGGGTGAACGGCTACACCTTC. Encoded protein: CASSIDSWDRVNGYTF.